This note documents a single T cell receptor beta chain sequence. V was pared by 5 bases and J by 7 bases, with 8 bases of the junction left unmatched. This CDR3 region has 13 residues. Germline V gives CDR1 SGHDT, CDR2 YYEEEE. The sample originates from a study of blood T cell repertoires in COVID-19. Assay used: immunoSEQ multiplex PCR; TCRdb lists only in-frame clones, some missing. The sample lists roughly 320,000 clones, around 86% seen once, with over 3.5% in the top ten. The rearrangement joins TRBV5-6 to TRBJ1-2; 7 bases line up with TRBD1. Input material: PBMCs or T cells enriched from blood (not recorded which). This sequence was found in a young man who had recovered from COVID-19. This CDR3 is CASSGTGATGYTF. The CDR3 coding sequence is TGTGCCAGCAGTGGAACAGGGGCGACTGGCTACACCTTC.